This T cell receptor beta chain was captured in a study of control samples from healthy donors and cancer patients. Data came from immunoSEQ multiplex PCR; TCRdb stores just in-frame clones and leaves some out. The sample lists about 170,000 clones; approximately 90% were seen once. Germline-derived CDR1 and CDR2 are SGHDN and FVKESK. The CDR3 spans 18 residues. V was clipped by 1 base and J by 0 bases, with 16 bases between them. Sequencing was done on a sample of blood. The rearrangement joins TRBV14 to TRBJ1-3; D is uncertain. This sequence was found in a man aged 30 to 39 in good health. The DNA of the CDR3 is TGTGCCAGCAGCCAAGCGGGGAACAGATTCCTCTCTGGAAACACCATATATTTT. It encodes CASSQAGNRFLSGNTIYF.